What follows describes a single T cell receptor (beta chain). This record belongs to a study of identical twins. Through template switching, a universal primer site was introduced, and the cDNA contained unique molecular identifiers. One entry per CDR3 protein, called by TCRdb with MiXCR from the 5' RACE reads. The table has about 700,000 distinct CDR3 sequences, around 8.3% seen once. Looked up from germline, CDR1 is LNHNV and CDR2 is YYDKDF (reference sequence). This CDR3 is built from 13 residues. V was pared by 5 bases and J by 0 bases, with 6 bases between. The same sample was also studied in work on yellow fever vaccine responses in identical twins.

Sequenced sample: PBMCs. The genes are TRBV15 and TRBJ2-3; D remains ambiguous. This clonotype originated in a woman aged 18-35 years in good health. The CDR3 coding sequence is TGTGCCACCAGCCAGACTAGCACAGATACGCAGTATTTT. Encoded protein: CATSQTSTDTQYF.